A single TCR beta chain is shown here with its context. Its cognate antigen has yet to be identified. Base-call qualities are not available, and no considerably larger clone is one nucleotide away. From the cysteine up to the phenylalanine, the CDR3 has a length of 15 residues. CDR3 DNA is the only sequence kept; it has 45 bases, read in frame from the first base. V has 2 bases trimmed and J has 5 bases trimmed; junction bases matching no gene number 6. According to the germline V gene, CDR1 reads MGHRA and CDR2 reads YSYEKL. Donors were 35 to 40 systemically healthy Caucasian individuals from Russia aged roughly 6 to 95 years. Each donor gave ten milliliters of peripheral blood, drawn into EDTA-treated Vacutainer tubes. Ficoll-Paque density-gradient centrifugation was used to isolate PBMCs, with at least 7 million obtained per sample. Total RNA, at least 5 micrograms per sample, was extracted from PBMCs with Trizol reagent. The percentages of naive CD45RAhigh/CD27high T cells were determined by flow cytometry on a PBMC aliquot from every donor.

The library was obtained by 5' RACE. The instrument was an Illumina HiSeq 2500. A second PCR of roughly 6 to 11 cycles was run with a J-beta primer mix and a sample-barcoded 5' primer. A template-switch 5' adaptor carrying 12 random nucleotides introduced a unique molecular identifier onto each TCR beta cDNA molecule. Each sample yielded at least 2.5 million CDR3-containing paired-end reads. All of the RNA was converted into first-strand cDNA using the Mint cDNA synthesis kit, with a TRBC-specific oligonucleotide serving as the primer. Following uracil-DNA glycosylase treatment, all cDNA underwent a first 18-cycle PCR with the universal primers M1SS and BC2_uni_R. Turning to the authors' computational methods: For normalization, 1 million high-quality reads, each with a distinct molecular identifier, were randomly selected from each sample. Reads sharing molecular identifiers were discarded rather than binned into consensus sequences. CDR3 identification, clonotype clustering and error correction used MiTCR with a Q25 quality threshold and the strictest error-elimination algorithm. A nonparametric unseen species model using Euler transformation provided a lower-bound estimate of total TCR beta diversity. The raw public reads went through TCRdb reprocessing: fastp at Q25, MiXCR clone calling, in-frame beta chains kept. Rows are unified per CDR3 protein, each entry keeping the most common DNA and genes. V and J calls and clone size were set by TCRdb, not the authors. Across this sample there are 1.5 million to 2 million distinct CDR3 sequences, with about 28% seen only once. The leading ten clones occupy roughly 8% of the sample.

This entry is derived from a study of blood T cells in healthy people across ages (dated by TCRdb to the mid-2010s). With respect to the entire study: Template switching captured roughly one uniquely barcoded TCR beta cDNA molecule per two T cells in model experiments. For two donors (one aged 18 to 30 and one aged 80 or older), the study analyzed two additional independent replicas of 1 million unique cDNA reads from the same blood draw. Donors of different ages were randomly distributed across sequencing lanes to avoid experimental bias. The donors were split into four age groups: young (average 16 years), middle-aged (nearly 40), aged (around 67) and long-lived (over 75). Age-related changes in TCR beta repertoire diversity were measured in the study by deep sequencing normalized with unique cDNA molecular identifiers. What the work shows at the level of the full study, not this receptor alone: As age increased, observed TCR beta diversity per million T cells dropped in a roughly linear way, and a significant reduction was already evident by age about 40. The percentage of naive T cells measured by flow cytometry correlated strongly with observed TCR beta diversity. Compared with the aged group, the long-lived group had more naive CD4+ T cells, fewer expanded clones and increased TCR diversity, a pattern suggesting age selection. Estimates of total diversity based on one million sequenced T cells were considered lower bounds and underestimates. Because profiling used bulk unsorted PBMCs, naive and antigen-experienced compartments could not be compared conclusively. Donor CMV infection status was unknown, potentially confounding age-related changes in expanded clonotypes.

The source material was blood. In this chain, TRBV4-1 is recombined with TRBJ1-5; TRBD1 fits 7 bases in the junction. The receptor was isolated from a woman aged 25 to 45 in good health. Here the CDR3 is given as CASSQSAQGYQPQHF. The nucleotides read TGCGCCAGCAGCCAATCGGCACAGGGGTATCAGCCCCAGCATTTT.